The 30 T cell receptor beta chains in this list originate from one sample, sequenced in a study of blood T cells in healthy people across ages. A second roughly 6 to 12 cycle PCR used barcoded and J-beta primers. TCRdb used MiXCR to reprocess the 5' RACE reads, holding one entry per CDR3 protein. This table has 590,000 or so distinct CDR3 sequences, less than 35% appearing once. The sample was blood. Every receptor here comes from an elderly woman in good health.

This rearrangement joins TRBV7-3 to TRBJ1-1, with 9 nucleotides matching TRBD1. Germline loops: CDR1 SGHTA, CDR2 FQGTGA. The V gene end was trimmed by 5 bases and the J gene end by 1 base; junction bases not matched to a gene: 5. CDR3 size: 15 residues. DNA for the CDR3: TGTGCCAGCAGCACCGGGACAGGGCGGAACACTGAAGCTTTCTTT. It codes for CASSTGTGRNTEAFF.

This clonotype occurred many times. This sequence joins TRBV6-5 and TRBJ2-7, with 9 bases fitting TRBD1. Germline V gene lookup returns CDR1 MNHEY and CDR2 SVGAGI. CDR3 size: 14 residues. The V gene end was trimmed by 2 bases and the J gene end by 6 bases; junction bases not matched to a gene: 5. CDR3 protein: CASSYGDRVGEQYF. The CDR3 DNA reads as TGTGCCAGCAGTTACGGGGACAGGGTTGGCGAGCAGTACTTC.

In its sample, this clonotype was seen many times. The V gene is TRBV7-2, the J gene TRBJ2-1, with 7 bases aligning to TRBD2. From germline, CDR1 is SGHTA and CDR2 FQGNSA. With 4 bases clipped from V and 8 bases from J, the junction kept 11 bases outside the gene matches. CDR3 length: 15 residues. The CDR3 DNA is TGTGCCAGCAGCTCCCCGGGGAGGGTGAGGCATGAGCAGTTCTTC. This translates into CASSSPGRVRHEQFF.

This chain's CDR3 is CAWSGSGANVLTF. CDR3 in DNA: TGTGCCTGGAGTGGGTCTGGGGCCAACGTCCTGACTTTC. The chain couples TRBV30 to TRBJ2-6; the D is unclear. Germline V gene lookup returns CDR1 GTSNPN and CDR2 SVGIG (reference sequence). V lost 1 base, J lost 1 base, and 2 bases lay in between. The CDR3 length is 13 residues.

About this clonotype: This may stem from a read error, because a much larger clone lies one nucleotide away. The gene calls are TRBV7-2 and TRBJ1-5; 10 bases are a match to TRBD1. CDR1 and CDR2 (germline): SGHTA, FQGNSA. CDR3 length: 13 amino acids. The DNA for the CDR3 is TGTGCCAACAGCGACAGGGGGCGCAAGCCCCAGCATTTT. Encoded protein: CANSDRGRKPQHF.

This clonotype was found many times. This rearrangement joins TRBV10-3 to TRBJ1-1, with D perhaps TRBD1 (5 bases). From germline, CDR1 is ENHRY and CDR2 SYGVKD. The V gene lost 7 bases and the J gene lost 1 base, with 10 bases spanning the gap. CDR3 size: 13 residues. The CDR3 sequence: CAIKGRTNTEAFF. CDR3 bases: TGTGCCATCAAGGGACGGACGAACACTGAAGCTTTCTTT.

The V and J genes are TRBV5-1 and TRBJ2-1; D unclear. The V end lost 4 bases, the J end lost 7 bases, and 9 bases lay between the germline ends. Germline lookup yields CDR1 SGHRS and CDR2 YFSETQ. The CDR3 contains 12 residues. The CDR3 DNA reads TGCGCCAGCAGCACAAATATAAATGAGCAGTTCTTC. Protein product: CASSTNINEQFF. The complete variable domain, with remaining parts taken from reference TRBV5-1 and TRBJ2-1, reads KAGVTQTPRYLIKTRGQQVTLSCSPISGHRSVSWYQQTPGQGLQFLFEYFSETQRNKGNFPGRFSGRQFSNSRSEMNVSTLELGDSALYLCASSTNINEQFFGPGTRLTVL.

This clonotype was found many times. The J gene is TRBJ1-6, the V gene TRBV5-1; D ambiguous. This CDR3 spans 15 amino acids. The germline gives CDR1 SGHRS, CDR2 YFSETQ. Trimming took off 0 bases at V and 6 bases at J, with 10 bases between the two ends. CDR3 residues: CASSLGSRTNSPLHF. The CDR3 nucleotides read TGCGCCAGCAGCTTGGGCAGTCGGACTAATTCACCCCTCCACTTT. The full variable domain, its missing parts supplied by reference TRBV5-1 and TRBJ1-6, is KAGVTQTPRYLIKTRGQQVTLSCSPISGHRSVSWYQQTPGQGLQFLFEYFSETQRNKGNFPGRFSGRQFSNSRSEMNVSTLELGDSALYLCASSLGSRTNSPLHFGNGTRLTVT.

There are many counts of this clonotype. Here the CDR3 DNA reads TGTGCCAGCAGCTCCCCCCGAGCGGCCACTTACAATGAGCAGTTCTTC. Its protein product is CASSSPRAATYNEQFF. The chain uses TRBV11-2 and TRBJ2-1; weak D call: TRBD2 (5 bases). CDR1 is SGHAT, CDR2 FQNNGV, per germline. This CDR3 has 16 amino acids. Between the trimmed V and J ends, which lost 4 bases and 4 bases, there was a span of 17 bases.

Regarding this clonotype: A read error may be the cause here, since a much bigger clone is one base away. The chain recombines TRBV3-1 with TRBJ2-7; D is undetermined. The CDR3 has 15 amino acids. Trimming took off 3 bases at V and 0 bases at J, with 12 bases between the two ends. Germline V gene data show CDR1 as LGHDT and CDR2 as YNNKEL (reference sequence). The CDR3 sequence is CASSQSPEASYEQYF. The CDR3 DNA is TGTGCCAGCAGCCAGAGTCCAGAGGCCTCCTACGAGCAGTACTTC.

This clonotype was counted ten times or more. The chain carries TRBV7-7 and TRBJ2-1; 13 nucleotides match TRBD2. Germline V gene sequence: CDR1 SSHAT, CDR2 FNYEAQ (reference sequence). The CDR3 sequence is 16 residues long. V shed 4 bases, J shed 7 bases, and the junction held 7 bases outside the gene matches. The CDR3: CASSSETSGGENEQFF. DNA of the CDR3: TGTGCCAGCAGCTCGGAAACTAGCGGGGGGGAAAATGAGCAGTTCTTC.

Concerning this clonotype itself: A much larger clone lies one base from this, so it may be a read error. The chain combines TRBV12-3 or TRBV12-4 with TRBJ2-7, with 9 bases lining up with TRBD2. The CDR3 runs 15 residues. The trim removed 3 bases at V and 7 bases at J, leaving 10 bases unmatched. As DNA, the CDR3 is TGTGCCAGCAGTTTTGATGCGGGGGGGCATAATGAGCAGTACTTC. Encoded protein: CASSFDAGGHNEQYF.

This clonotype was counted at least ten times. The J gene is TRBJ2-7, the V gene TRBV7-2, with D perhaps TRBD1 or TRBD2 (5 bases each). V gave up 3 bases and J gave up 2 bases, with 11 bases separating them. The CDR3 consists of 14 residues. The V gene's germline CDR1 is SGHTA and CDR2 FQGNSA. This chain's CDR3 is CASSFGDRAYEQYF. The CDR3 coding sequence is TGTGCCAGCAGCTTCGGGGACCGCGCCTACGAGCAGTACTTC.

This clonotype was observed a handful of times. One end of the junction varies from germline; a read error may be responsible. In DNA form, the CDR3 reads TGTGCCAGCAACTTAGTCAGGGGCACTGAAGCTTTCTTT. It yields the protein CASNLVRGTEAFF. V is TRBV7-2 and J is TRBJ1-1; possibly TRBD1 for D (6 bases). The CDR3 loop spans 13 amino acids. Per germline, CDR1 SGHTA and CDR2 FQGNSA.

V and J are TRBV6-6 and TRBJ2-7, with 7 bases fitting TRBD1. Germline V gives CDR1 MNHNY, CDR2 SVGAGI (reference sequence). With V trimmed by 2 bases and J by 5 bases, 6 bases remained unmatched. The CDR3 has 14 amino acids. CDR3 in amino acids: CASSYGRDSHEQYF. Written as DNA, the CDR3 is TGTGCCAGCAGTTACGGTCGGGACAGCCACGAGCAGTACTTC.

The chain joins TRBV28 to TRBJ1-6; D is perhaps TRBD1 (5 bases). From germline, CDR1 is MDHEN and CDR2 SYDVKM. V shed 5 bases and J shed 8 bases, with 19 bases lying between them. The CDR3 sequence is 16 residues long. The CDR3 protein is CASSPEAGRRDSPLHF. The CDR3 bases are TGTGCCAGCAGTCCGGAAGCGGGACGCCGAGATTCACCCCTCCACTTT.

This clonotype was counted between two and nine times. The rearrangement uses TRBV7-2 and TRBJ2-3, with a weak D call TRBD2 (6 bases). The CDR3 length is 15 residues. The V and J ends lost 5 bases and 1 base respectively, with 13 bases between them. Germline CDR1 reads SGHTA; CDR2 reads FQGNSA. This chain's CDR3 is CASSVWTGGTDTQYF. In nucleotides, the CDR3 is TGTGCCAGCAGCGTTTGGACGGGGGGCACAGATACGCAGTATTTT.

This clonotype was recorded a few times. This could be a read error, since a much larger clone is one nucleotide away. This chain links TRBV5-1 with TRBJ2-5; no firm D call. The assigned J gene may be wrong: the sequence end matches TRBJ2-7 better. Germline V gives CDR1 SGHRS, CDR2 YFSETQ. The CDR3 consists of 15 residues. The CDR3 loop reads CASSLASGRAHEQYF. CDR3 sequence (DNA): TGCGCCAGCAGCTTGGCCTCGGGCAGAGCCCACGAGCAGTACTTC.

This clonotype was seen at least ten times. V usage is TRBV30 and J usage is TRBJ2-7; TRBD2 is a possible D gene (5 bases). Trimming pared 4 bases from V and 0 bases from J, leaving 13 bases between. CDR1 is GTSNPN, CDR2 SVGIG, per germline (reference sequence). The CDR3 spans 14 residues. The chain's CDR3 is CAWNGLSSSYEQYF. CDR3 coding DNA: TGTGCCTGGAACGGACTCTCGAGCTCCTACGAGCAGTACTTC.

This clonotype was detected many times. The chain combines TRBV3-1 with TRBJ1-5; D uncertain. The CDR3 has 13 residues. V was shortened by 4 bases and J by 5 bases, with 9 bases between the two germline ends. Germline CDR1 LGHDT, CDR2 YNNKEL (reference sequence). The CDR3 is CASSPGGHQPQHF. DNA for the CDR3: TGTGCCAGCAGCCCCGGCGGCCATCAGCCCCAGCATTTT.

The rearrangement uses TRBV5-6 and TRBJ1-5, with D unresolved. Germline CDR1 SGHDT, CDR2 YYEEEE. The V and J ends lost 4 bases and 9 bases respectively, with 20 bases between them. This CDR3 is built from 15 residues. The CDR3 bases are TGTGCCAGCAGCCCCCCGACGGGCAATTTTGGGCCCCAGCATTTT. Translating gives CASSPPTGNFGPQHF.

The V gene is TRBV5-1, the J gene TRBJ2-2, with 9 bases lining up with TRBD2. This CDR3 comprises 15 residues. The V segment lost 4 bases and the J segment 1 base; nucleotides outside the gene matches: 2. The V gene's germline CDR1 is SGHRS and CDR2 YFSETQ. CDR3 sequence (DNA): TGCGCCAGCAGCGCTAGCGGGAAGAACACCGGGGAGCTGTTTTTT. Protein sequence: CASSASGKNTGELFF.

Remarks on this clonotype: A much larger clone lies a single base off, so this may be a read error. The rearrangement uses TRBV9 and TRBJ2-3, with TRBD1 matching over 10 bases. V gave up 2 bases and J gave up 5 bases; unmatched junction bases: 5. Germline V gene data show CDR1 as SGDLS and CDR2 as YYNGEE. CDR3 length: 15 amino acids. Here the CDR3 reads CASSVSGTGVDTQYF. Here the CDR3 DNA reads TGTGCCAGCAGCGTTTCCGGGACAGGGGTAGATACGCAGTATTTT.

This sequence joins TRBV6-6 and TRBJ1-5; the match to TRBD1 covers 8 bases. J gave up 6 bases and V 2 bases, and 6 bases lay outside the gene matches. The CDR3 extends over 15 amino acids. Per germline, CDR1 MNHNY and CDR2 SVGAGI (reference sequence). CDR3 sequence reads: CASSYTKDRVQPQHF. CDR3 sequence (DNA): TGTGCCAGCAGTTACACAAAGGACAGGGTTCAGCCCCAGCATTTT.

This clonotype was found many times. V is TRBV19 and J is TRBJ2-1; TRBD1 agrees at 9 bases. The CDR3 covers 17 residues. V gave up 4 bases and J gave up 0 bases; unmatched junction bases: 7. Germline V gene data show CDR1 as LNHDA and CDR2 as SQIVND (reference sequence). The CDR3 nucleotides are TGTGCCAGTAGTACCCTGACAGGGGGAAGCTCCTACAATGAGCAGTTCTTC. Amino acids: CASSTLTGGSSYNEQFF.

Regarding this clonotype: This may stem from a read error, because a much larger clone lies one nucleotide away. The CDR3 reads CASSYVRNRNQPQHF. The DNA for the CDR3 is TGTGCCAGCAGTTACGTACGGAACCGCAATCAGCCCCAGCATTTT. This chain connects TRBV6-2 or TRBV6-3 to TRBJ1-5; D call uncertain. The germline CDR1 and CDR2 sequences are MNHEY and SVGEGT. Trimming stripped 2 bases from V and 2 bases from J, with 10 bases between. CDR3 size: 15 residues.

This clonotype was recorded at least ten times. V gene TRBV29-1 combines with J gene TRBJ1-2, with 7 bases lining up with TRBD1. The V segment lost 4 bases and the J segment 2 bases; nucleotides outside the gene matches: 4. The CDR3 runs to 13 residues. The germline gives CDR1 SQVTM, CDR2 ANQGSEA. The CDR3 DNA is TGCAGCGTTGGGGGACAGCCAAACTATGGCTACACCTTC. It is translated as CSVGGQPNYGYTF.

This clonotype was observed at least ten times. The chain links TRBV7-3 to TRBJ1-6; 9 positions match TRBD1. Per the germline V gene, CDR1 is SGHTA and CDR2 is FQGTGA. With 4 bases clipped from V and 10 bases from J, the junction kept 11 bases outside the gene matches. The CDR3 runs to 16 residues. CDR3: CASSSAGTGIRSPLHF. CDR3 in DNA: TGTGCCAGCAGCTCTGCCGGGACAGGGATTCGCTCACCCCTCCACTTT.

A few counts support this clonotype. The chain joins TRBV5-1 to TRBJ1-2; tentative D call: TRBD1 (5 bases). The germline V and J ends were trimmed by 1 base and 6 bases, with 13 bases remaining between them. This CDR3 contains 14 residues. Germline V gene data show CDR1 as SGHRS and CDR2 as YFSETQ. As DNA, the CDR3 is TGCGCCAGCAGCTTGCCTCGAGGGGCCCATGGCTACACCTTC. Translating it yields CASSLPRGAHGYTF.

This clonotype has more than one count but fewer than ten. The chain is built from TRBV20-1 and TRBJ2-2, with D possibly matching TRBD2 (6 bases). The CDR3 runs 16 residues. V was cut by 1 base and J by 7 bases, with 19 bases left in between. Germline CDR1 and CDR2: DFQATT and SNEGSKA (reference sequence). CDR3 region: CSARVGRGRRDGELFF. The CDR3 DNA follows: TGCAGTGCTAGAGTTGGGCGGGGCCGGAGGGACGGGGAGCTGTTTTTT.